The 2 T cell receptor beta chains reported below all come from one sample, sequenced in a study of T cell changes during pregnancy in multiple sclerosis. Sequenced by immunoSEQ multiplex PCR; TCRdb stores in-frame clones only, minus some. The sample has some 76,000 clones, roughly 91% seen once. Sequenced here: CD4+ T cells from peripheral blood mononuclear cells, sampled after pregnancy. All receptors derive from a female donor with multiple sclerosis, enrolled in a pregnancy study.

J is TRBJ1-2 and V is TRBV5-4; the match to TRBD1 covers 11 bases. V was clipped by 4 bases and J by 7 bases; unmatched bases: 6. Looked up from germline, CDR1 is SGHNT and CDR2 is YYREEE (reference sequence). This CDR3 contains 14 residues. The DNA of the CDR3 is TGTGCCAGCAGCATCGGACAGGGGGCGTCTGGCTACACCTTC. Amino acid sequence: CASSIGQGASGYTF.

J is TRBJ2-7 and V is TRBV6-6; possibly TRBD1 for D (5 bases). This CDR3 spans 15 amino acids. V was pared by 0 bases and J by 3 bases, with 12 bases between. Germline CDR1 MNHNY, CDR2 SVGAGI (reference sequence). This CDR3 is CASSYSTGARYEQYF. The CDR3 coding sequence is TGTGCCAGCAGTTACTCGACTGGGGCACGCTACGAGCAGTACTTC.